These T cell receptor beta chains were read from a single sample in a study of control samples from healthy donors and cancer patients. Generated by immunoSEQ multiplex PCR, the TCRdb table keeps only in-frame clones and is missing some. This sample has some 150,000 clones; just over 90% occur once, and the top ten carry about 4%. Source material: blood. The origin of the receptors is a woman aged 55 to 70 in good health. CDR3s include the opening cysteine and the closing phenylalanine or tryptophan. The order of the fields is clone size, J gene, D gene, V gene, CDR3 DNA, CDR3 protein. The D gene is left open where the match is weak. A clone size is listed for some rows: how often the clone was seen (once, few, many), or a class if it is expanded.

once TRBJ1-4 - TRBV3-1/TRBV3-2 TGTGCCAGCAGCCCGAGGCGTGGGGGGCTGGGAACTAATGAAAAACTGTTTTTT CASSPRRGGLGTNEKLFF
- TRBJ1-1 - TRBV29-1 TGCAGCGTTGAGGTGGGTGCAGCCTTCATGAACACTGAAGCTTTCTTT CSVEVGAAFMNTEAFF
- TRBJ1-1 TRBD1 TRBV25-1 TGTGCCAGCAGTCCATTAGGACAGGTAGGGGCTGAAGCTTTCTTT CASSPLGQVGAEAFF
- TRBJ2-5 TRBD2 TRBV7-2 TGTGCCAGCAGCTTAGTGGCTAGCGGGGGGGTGAGGGAGACCCAGTACTTC CASSLVASGGVRETQYF
- TRBJ1-1 - TRBV25-1 TGTGCCAGCAGTGATCCGGGGGCACCCGACACTGAAGCTTTCTTT CASSDPGAPDTEAFF
- TRBJ2-2 - TRBV6-6 TGTGCCAGCAGTACACAGGGAATACTTCCCACCGGGGAGCTGTTTTTT CASSTQGILPTGELFF
- TRBJ1-2 TRBD1 TRBV7-2 TGTGCCAGCAGCGCGCGACAGGGGAGGGATGGCTACACCTTC CASSARQGRDGYTF
- TRBJ2-7 TRBD2 TRBV7-8 TGTGCCAGCAGTCCCGCCGGGACTACCTCCTACGAGCAGTACTTC CASSPAGTTSYEQYF
- TRBJ1-2 - TRBV29-1 TGCAGCGTTGGTTCCTCTAACTATGGCTACACCTTC CSVGSSNYGYTF
- TRBJ2-3 - TRBV9 TGTGCCAGCAGCGCCGAGGGGGGCCTTAGCACAGATACGCAGTATTTT CASSAEGGLSTDTQYF
- TRBJ1-2 TRBD1 TRBV13 TGTGCCAGCAGATCGGACAGGTCCTATGGCTACACCTTC CASRSDRSYGYTF
- TRBJ1-4 - TRBV7-9 TGTGCCAGCAGCTTAGACGGCAAGTGGGAAAAACTGTTTTTT CASSLDGKWEKLFF
- TRBJ1-1 TRBD1 TRBV5-6 TGTGCCAGCAGCTTGGCCGGGGGACAGGGCCAAATGAACACTGAAGCTTTCTTT CASSLAGGQGQMNTEAFF
- TRBJ1-5 - TRBV6-2/TRBV6-3 TGTGCCAGCAGTTACACTAAGGACAGTCAGCCCCAGCATTTT CASSYTKDSQPQHF
- TRBJ1-6 - TRBV7-9 TGTGCCAGCAGCCGGGACCTGAATAATTCACCCCTCCACTTT CASSRDLNNSPLHF
- TRBJ2-6 - TRBV5-1 TGCGCCAGCATGCCAGGGATGGGGGCCAACGTCCTGACTTTC CASMPGMGANVLTF
- TRBJ1-4 TRBD1 TRBV3-1/TRBV3-2 TGTGCCAGCAGCCCCAGGGGGTTTAATGAAAAACTGTTTTTT CASSPRGFNEKLFF
- TRBJ1-1 - TRBV28 TGTGCCAGCAGTTTGGCGCGTGTTGAAGCTTTCTTT CASSLARVEAFF
- TRBJ1-3 - TRBV6-5 TGTGCCAGCAGTTACGGGACGCTTTCTGGAAACACCATATATTTT CASSYGTLSGNTIYF
- TRBJ1-2 - TRBV28 TGTGCCAGCAGTTCCCCGGTGTTGGGGCAGTTCCTCTTAGCTAACTATGGCTACACCTTC CASSSPVLGQFLLANYGYTF
- TRBJ1-2 - TRBV11-2 TGTGCCAGCAGCTCCACGACTGTGTCTGGCTACACCTTC CASSSTTVSGYTF
- TRBJ2-5 TRBD2 TRBV7-7 TGTGCTAGCAGCTTAGCGGGGGCGGGGGGCGAGACCCAGTACTTC CASSLAGAGGETQYF
- TRBJ2-7 - TRBV25-1 TGTGCCAGCAGTGAAAACAACTACGAGCAGTACTTC CASSENNYEQYF
- TRBJ2-1 - TRBV6-4 TGTGCCAGCAGTGACTTAGGGGGGGCCACGTACAATGAGCAGTTCTTC CASSDLGGATYNEQFF
- TRBJ1-2 - TRBV6-2/TRBV6-3 TGTGCCAGCAGTTACCGGAAGACCCTATGGCGCTATGGCTACACCTTC CASSYRKTLWRYGYTF
many TRBJ1-4 - TRBV6-6 TGTGCCAGCAGTTACACTAATGAAAAACTGTTTTTT CASSYTNEKLFF
once TRBJ1-5 - TRBV10-1 TGCGCCAGCAGTGAGTCGGGGGGGGAACCCTATAGCAATCAGCCCCAGCATTTT CASSESGGEPYSNQPQHF
once TRBJ1-3 - TRBV19 TGTGCCAGTAACAGTCTCAACACCATATATTTT CASNSLNTIYF
- TRBJ2-7 - TRBV5-4 TGTGCCAGCAGCTTCTTAAGTCCAGGCTCCTACGAGCAGTACTTC CASSFLSPGSYEQYF
- TRBJ2-1 - TRBV5-4 TGTGCCAGCAGCTTGGGGAGCGTCAGGCACAATGAGCAGTTCTTC CASSLGSVRHNEQFF
once TRBJ1-5 - TRBV9 TGTGCCAGCAGCGTCAAGGGCCCATGGACGTATAGCAATCAGCCCCAGCATTTT CASSVKGPWTYSNQPQHF
- TRBJ2-1 - TRBV7-2 TGTGCCAGCAGCTTTGGGCCGCAGTACAATGAGCAGTTCTTC CASSFGPQYNEQFF
- TRBJ1-1 - TRBV9 TGTGCCAGCAGCGTAGTACAAAGCACTGAAGCTTTCTTT CASSVVQSTEAFF
- TRBJ1-2 - TRBV11-2 TGTGCCAGCAGCTTAGGCGAAGGGGGCTACACCTTC CASSLGEGGYTF
- TRBJ1-4 - TRBV6-2/TRBV6-3 TGTGCCAGCAGTACCCAGGAAGGGGAAAAACTGTTTTTT CASSTQEGEKLFF
- TRBJ1-6 - TRBV25-1 TGTGCCAGCAATTACGGGAATTCACCCCTCCACTTT CASNYGNSPLHF
- TRBJ2-3 TRBD2 TRBV5-4 TGTGCCAGCAGCCCAGCAGGGGCGGGAGGGACAGATACGCAGTATTTT CASSPAGAGGTDTQYF
- TRBJ1-1 TRBD1 TRBV11-2 TGTGCCAGCAGCTTAGCGTGGGACAGGGAGTTTGAAGCTTTCTTT CASSLAWDREFEAFF
once TRBJ2-5 TRBD2 TRBV7-2 TGTGCCAGCAGAGCGGGGGGCGGGGAGACCCAGTACTTC CASRAGGGETQYF
- TRBJ2-7 TRBD1 TRBV11-3 TGTGCCAGCAACAAACAGGGGCCGAACTACGAGCAGTACTTC CASNKQGPNYEQYF
- TRBJ1-5 - TRBV19 TGTGCCAGTAGTATTTTCACAGGGTGGGATCAGCCCCAGCATTTT CASSIFTGWDQPQHF
- TRBJ2-7 - TRBV18 TGTGCCAGCTCCCAGACAGACAACTACGAGCAGTACTTC CASSQTDNYEQYF
once TRBJ1-6 - TRBV7-2 TGTGCCAGCAGCTTAGGTAAAGGGCCAGGCAATTCACCCCTCCACTTT CASSLGKGPGNSPLHF
- TRBJ1-2 - TRBV29-1 TGCAGCGTTACCGGACAGACCTATGGCTACACCTTC CSVTGQTYGYTF
- TRBJ1-1 - TRBV2 TGTGCCAGCAAGGGATCACAGGGTTTCGACACTGAAGCTTTCTTT CASKGSQGFDTEAFF